One and the same sample provided the 21 T cell receptor beta chains below, sequenced in a study of neurological immune-mediated disorders. TCRdb passed the 5' RACE reads through MiXCR, listing each CDR3 protein once. The profile shows tens of thousands of distinct CDR3 sequences, around 3.8% of them singletons. The sequenced sample consisted of CD4+ T cells from blood. Every receptor here comes from a woman aged 40-49 years with multiple sclerosis.

In DNA, the CDR3 is TGTGCCAGCACCAACTCCAAGTATGGCTACACCTTC. Its translation is CASTNSKYGYTF. The chain uses TRBV6-2 or TRBV6-3 and TRBJ1-2; no definite D call. The CDR3 sequence is 12 residues long. Germline V gives CDR1 MNHEY, CDR2 SVGEGT. Trimming removed 7 bases at V and 5 bases at J, with 11 bases between.

This clonotype has at least ten counts. The rearrangement joins TRBV6-6 to TRBJ1-5; D might be TRBD1 (5 bases). This CDR3 is built from 14 residues. The V and J ends lost 6 bases and 2 bases respectively, with 11 bases between them. Germline CDR1 reads MNHNY; CDR2 reads SVGAGI (reference sequence). CDR3 bases: TGTGCCAGCAGCCCCGTGGGGGGCAATCAGCCCCAGCATTTT. This gives the protein CASSPVGGNQPQHF.

This clonotype occurred many times. The rearrangement uses TRBV4-1 and TRBJ1-2; D unresolved. Deletions cut 0 bases from V and 4 bases from J, with 9 bases between. Germline lookup yields CDR1 MGHRA and CDR2 YSYEKL. This CDR3 region has 14 residues. This chain's CDR3 is CASSQDLAGYGYTF. The CDR3, as DNA: TGCGCCAGCAGCCAAGATTTGGCGGGCTATGGCTACACCTTC.

The sample holds many counts of this clonotype. This sequence joins TRBV5-5 and TRBJ1-2, with D unclear. Germline-derived CDR1 and CDR2 are SGHKS and YYEKEE (reference sequence). V was shortened by 7 bases and J by 4 bases, with 8 bases between the two germline ends. This CDR3 has 11 amino acids. The CDR3 loop reads CASASSYGYTF. Written as DNA, the CDR3 is TGTGCCAGCGCATCGAGCTATGGCTACACCTTC.

At least ten counts were recorded for this clonotype. The chain uses TRBV5-1 and TRBJ1-4, with 9 bases lining up with TRBD1. With V trimmed by 4 bases and J by 6 bases, 19 bases remained unmatched. This CDR3 region has 19 residues. CDR1 and CDR2 (germline): SGHRS, YFSETQ. The CDR3 DNA sequence: TGCGCCAGCAGCCTGGGGCCGCCGGGACAGGGAGTTCAGGATGAAAAACTGTTTTTT. Translated, it gives CASSLGPPGQGVQDEKLFF.

This clonotype occurred many times. V is TRBV10-3 and J is TRBJ2-1, with 10 bases identical to TRBD1. Per germline, CDR1 ENHRY and CDR2 SYGVKD. This CDR3 has 14 residues. The ends lost 4 bases at V and 7 bases at J; junction bases unmatched: 4. CDR3: CAISGGQGRNEQFF. In DNA form, the CDR3 reads TGTGCCATCAGTGGGGGACAGGGGAGGAATGAGCAGTTCTTC.

This clonotype was seen at least ten times. V is TRBV12-3 or TRBV12-4 and J is TRBJ1-3; maybe TRBD1 (6 bases). The CDR3 contains 15 residues. V was pared by 5 bases and J by 2 bases, with 13 bases between. CDR3 in amino acids: CASSRQEGPGNTIYF. In nucleotides, the CDR3 is TGTGCCAGCAGTAGACAGGAAGGACCTGGAAACACCATATATTTT.

This clonotype was counted many times. J is TRBJ2-2 and V is TRBV5-1; D may be TRBD1 (6 bases). The CDR3 length is 15 residues. CDR1 and CDR2 (germline): SGHRS, YFSETQ. The V and J ends lost 1 base and 1 base respectively, with 8 bases between them. CDR3 region: CASSLLGQNTGELFF. In DNA form, the CDR3 reads TGCGCCAGCAGCTTGCTGGGACAGAACACCGGGGAGCTGTTTTTT. Complete variable domain (other parts from reference TRBV5-1 and TRBJ2-2): KAGVTQTPRYLIKTRGQQVTLSCSPISGHRSVSWYQQTPGQGLQFLFEYFSETQRNKGNFPGRFSGRQFSNSRSEMNVSTLELGDSALYLCASSLLGQNTGELFFGEGSRLTVL.

This clonotype was observed many times. The chain combines TRBV20-1 with TRBJ2-7; D ambiguous. Germline V CDR1 and CDR2: DFQATT, SNEGSKA (reference sequence). The CDR3 contains 12 residues. Trimming removed 0 bases from V and 4 bases from J, with 7 bases in between. For the CDR3, the DNA is TGCAGTGCTAGAGACAGCTTGTACGAGCAGTACTTC. This codes for CSARDSLYEQYF.

In its sample, this clonotype was seen many times. The gene calls are TRBV5-1 and TRBJ2-2; D may be TRBD2 (6 bases). Trimming removed 4 bases at V and 2 bases at J, with 9 bases between. The length of the CDR3 is 14 residues. Germline assignment: CDR1 SGHRS and CDR2 YFSETQ. The CDR3 DNA follows: TGCGCCAGCAGCCGACTAGGCAACACCGGGGAGCTGTTTTTT. This encodes CASSRLGNTGELFF.

By frequency in the sample, this clonotype is medium-sized. This sequence joins TRBV5-1 and TRBJ2-3; 7 nucleotides agree with TRBD1. The trim removed 4 bases at V and 4 bases at J, leaving 9 bases unmatched. CDR1 SGHRS and CDR2 YFSETQ come from the germline V gene. This CDR3 has 15 residues. The CDR3 coding sequence is TGCGCCAGCAGCACCGGACAGGCCTTGGCAGATACGCAGTATTTT. Protein sequence: CASSTGQALADTQYF.

There are many counts of this clonotype. The genes are TRBV5-5 and TRBJ1-1; D gene unclear. The CDR3 is 14 amino acids. V lost 2 bases and J lost 4, with 12 bases in between. Germline V lookup: CDR1 SGHKS, CDR2 YYEKEE (reference sequence). The CDR3 loop reads CASSLPKRATEAFF. The CDR3 DNA sequence: TGTGCCAGCAGCTTACCGAAAAGGGCCACTGAAGCTTTCTTT.

This clonotype was observed many times. The V and J genes are TRBV12-5 and TRBJ2-1, with TRBD2 matching over 7 bases. Losses at the gene ends were 6 bases for V and 0 bases for J; bases not matched to a gene: 14. The CDR3 is 18 residues long. Per germline, CDR1 LGHNT and CDR2 FRNRAP. The CDR3 here is CASGPPTRGISSYNEQFF. In DNA form, the CDR3 reads TGTGCTAGTGGCCCCCCAACGCGGGGGATCAGCTCCTACAATGAGCAGTTCTTC.

This clonotype was recorded many times. The rearrangement links TRBV3-1 to TRBJ1-6, with 8 bases matching TRBD1. This CDR3 has 16 amino acids. Looked up from germline, CDR1 is LGHDT and CDR2 is YNNKEL (reference sequence). The trim removed 4 bases at V and 10 bases at J, leaving 12 bases unmatched. Here the CDR3 reads CASSPWTGTTGSPLHF. In DNA form, the CDR3 reads TGTGCCAGCAGCCCGTGGACAGGGACGACGGGATCACCCCTCCACTTT.

This clonotype has a count of ten or more. The chain uses TRBV5-1 and TRBJ1-1; possibly TRBD1 for D (5 bases). The V gene lost 5 bases and the J gene lost 1 base, with 12 bases spanning the gap. The CDR3 runs to 14 residues. Germline V gene lookup returns CDR1 SGHRS and CDR2 YFSETQ. In DNA form, the CDR3 reads TGCGCCAGCAGTCTCGACAGACCGAACACTGAAGCTTTCTTT. Its translation is CASSLDRPNTEAFF.

This clonotype came up many times. The V and J genes are TRBV2 and TRBJ1-1; D not resolved. This CDR3 has 14 amino acids. Trimming left V 6 bases short and J 2 bases short, with 13 bases between. Per the germline V gene, CDR1 is SNHLY and CDR2 is FYNNEI. CDR3 sequence (DNA): TGTGCCAGCAGAATCGATAGAGTTAACACTGAAGCTTTCTTT. This translates into CASRIDRVNTEAFF.

Ten or more counts support this clonotype. The chain joins TRBV20-1 to TRBJ2-1; 8 nucleotides align to TRBD2. The CDR3 runs 16 residues. Trimming at V came to 1 base and at J to 6 bases, leaving 11 bases not matched to a gene. Germline loops: CDR1 DFQATT, CDR2 SNEGSKA (reference sequence). This chain's CDR3 is CSARGGAGETTNEQFF. The CDR3 DNA is TGCAGTGCTAGAGGGGGAGCGGGGGAGACTACCAATGAGCAGTTCTTC.

This clonotype showed up many times. This chain links TRBV6-6 with TRBJ1-2, with D tentatively TRBD1 (5 bases). Germline CDR1 MNHNY, CDR2 SVGAGI (reference sequence). Trimming pared 0 bases from V and 4 bases from J, leaving 12 bases between. CDR3 length: 15 residues. The CDR3 DNA is TGTGCCAGCAGTTACTCTCCGGGGCAGGGCTATGGCTACACCTTC. It translates to CASSYSPGQGYGYTF.

This clonotype was counted ten times or more. The rearrangement links TRBV20-1 to TRBJ1-2; D is unresolved. CDR1 is DFQATT and CDR2 is SNEGSKA in the germline V gene (reference sequence). V was clipped by 3 bases and J by 7 bases, with 15 bases between them. There are 13 residues in the CDR3. CDR3 in amino acids: CSASLPASFGYTF. The CDR3, as DNA: TGCAGTGCTAGCCTTCCGGCTTCATTTGGCTACACCTTC.

This clonotype came up many times. This rearrangement joins TRBV29-1 to TRBJ1-1; TRBD1 might be the D (5 bases). The V end lost 4 bases, the J end lost 3 bases, and 18 bases lay between the germline ends. In germline, CDR1 is SQVTM, CDR2 ANQGSEA. The CDR3 consists of 15 residues. The CDR3, as DNA: TGCAGCGTTGTTAACCAGGGACGGGTGGACACTGAAGCTTTCTTT. Its translation is CSVVNQGRVDTEAFF.

At least ten counts were recorded for this clonotype. The chain uses TRBV5-1 and TRBJ2-1; 9 nucleotides align to TRBD1. Germline loops: CDR1 SGHRS, CDR2 YFSETQ. This CDR3 is 15 amino acids long. With V trimmed by 0 bases and J by 7 bases, 5 bases remained unmatched. CDR3 bases: TGCGCCAGCAGCTTGGAAGGACAGGGGCATAATGAGCAGTTCTTC. It specifies CASSLEGQGHNEQFF. The full variable domain, rest sourced from reference TRBV5-1 and TRBJ2-1, is KAGVTQTPRYLIKTRGQQVTLSCSPISGHRSVSWYQQTPGQGLQFLFEYFSETQRNKGNFPGRFSGRQFSNSRSEMNVSTLELGDSALYLCASSLEGQGHNEQFFGPGTRLTVL.